The entry below gives a single TCR beta chain sequence along with its context. This entry comes from a study of blood T cell repertoires in COVID-19. Study at large: Material from acute and convalescent COVID-19 was sourced from the United States, Italy and Spain.

The study drew participants aged about 18 to 95 years from some 23 US areas. Clinical histories supplied by participants themselves formed the basis of cohort assignment. Some clones are missing from TCRdb's copy, which holds only in-frame ones; the method was immunoSEQ multiplex PCR. This table holds roughly 330,000 clones, about 90% found once. The source of this sequence is a woman in her twenties or thirties who had recovered from COVID-19. Material for sequencing was PBMCs or T cells enriched from blood (not recorded which).

The chain's CDR3 is CASRQQFTYEQYF. The DNA for the CDR3 is TGTGCCAGCAGGCAACAGTTCACCTACGAGCAGTACTTC. The rearrangement uses TRBV12-3 or TRBV12-4 and TRBJ2-7; D not certain. The V and J ends lost 6 bases and 2 bases respectively, with 11 bases between them. The CDR3 loop spans 13 amino acids.